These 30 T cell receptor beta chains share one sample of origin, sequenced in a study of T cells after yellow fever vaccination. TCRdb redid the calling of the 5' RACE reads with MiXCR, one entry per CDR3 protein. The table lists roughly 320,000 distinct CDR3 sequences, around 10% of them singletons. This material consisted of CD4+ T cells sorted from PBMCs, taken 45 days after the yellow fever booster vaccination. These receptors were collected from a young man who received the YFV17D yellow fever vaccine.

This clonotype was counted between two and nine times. CDR3 sequence: CASSLDASEQYV. The CDR3 DNA sequence: TGCGCCAGCAGCTTGGACGCGAGTGAGCAGTACGTC. The rearrangement links TRBV5-1 to TRBJ2-7; D remains unclear. Germline V gives CDR1 SGHRS, CDR2 YFSETQ. There are 12 residues in the CDR3. Trimming took 0 bases from V and 7 from J, leaving 8 bases between them.

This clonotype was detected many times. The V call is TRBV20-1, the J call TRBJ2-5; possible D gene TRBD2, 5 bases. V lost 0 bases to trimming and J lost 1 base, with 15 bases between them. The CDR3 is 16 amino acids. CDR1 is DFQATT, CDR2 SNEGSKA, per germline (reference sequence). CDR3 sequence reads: CSARDRGPAAQETQYF. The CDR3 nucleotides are TGCAGTGCTAGAGATCGAGGACCAGCGGCCCAAGAGACCCAGTACTTC.

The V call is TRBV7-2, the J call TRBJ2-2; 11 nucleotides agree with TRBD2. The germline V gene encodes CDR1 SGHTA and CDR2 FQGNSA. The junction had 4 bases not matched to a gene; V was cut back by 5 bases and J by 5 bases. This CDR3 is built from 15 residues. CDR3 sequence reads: CASSPRLAGTGELFF. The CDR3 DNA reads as TGTGCCAGCAGCCCACGACTAGCGGGGACCGGGGAGCTGTTTTTT.

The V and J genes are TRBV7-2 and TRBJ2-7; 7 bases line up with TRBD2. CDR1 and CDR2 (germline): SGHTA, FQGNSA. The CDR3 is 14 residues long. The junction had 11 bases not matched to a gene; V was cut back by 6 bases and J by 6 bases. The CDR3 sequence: CASRNGGSRPEQYF. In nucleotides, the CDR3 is TGTGCCAGCAGGAACGGCGGGAGCCGTCCCGAGCAGTACTTC.

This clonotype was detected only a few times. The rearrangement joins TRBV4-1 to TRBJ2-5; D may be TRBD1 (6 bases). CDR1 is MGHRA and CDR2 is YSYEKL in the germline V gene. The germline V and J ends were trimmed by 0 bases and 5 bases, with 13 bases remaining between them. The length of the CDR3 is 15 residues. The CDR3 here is CASSQEGGFGETQYF. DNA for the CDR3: TGCGCCAGCAGCCAAGAAGGGGGATTCGGGGAGACCCAGTACTTC.

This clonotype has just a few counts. CDR3 in amino acids: CASRHGDTQEKLFF. The DNA for the CDR3 is TGCGCCAGCAGACACGGGGATACTCAGGAAAAACTGTTTTTT. The gene calls are TRBV5-1 and TRBJ1-4; D gene unclear. Germline CDR1 reads SGHRS; CDR2 reads YFSETQ. The CDR3 totals 14 residues. Trimming removed 5 bases from V and 8 bases from J, with 16 bases in between.

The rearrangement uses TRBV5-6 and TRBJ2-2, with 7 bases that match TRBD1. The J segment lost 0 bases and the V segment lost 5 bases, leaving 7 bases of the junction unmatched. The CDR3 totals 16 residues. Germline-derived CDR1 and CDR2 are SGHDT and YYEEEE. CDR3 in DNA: TGTGCCAGCAGATCCGGACAGGTCGCGAACACCGGGGAGCTGTTTTTT. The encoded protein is CASRSGQVANTGELFF.

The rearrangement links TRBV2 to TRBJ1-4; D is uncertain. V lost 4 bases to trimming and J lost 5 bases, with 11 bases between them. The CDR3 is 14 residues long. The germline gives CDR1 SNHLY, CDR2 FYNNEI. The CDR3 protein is CASSVWRENEKLFF. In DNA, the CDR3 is TGTGCCAGCAGTGTGTGGAGAGAAAATGAAAAACTGTTTTTT.

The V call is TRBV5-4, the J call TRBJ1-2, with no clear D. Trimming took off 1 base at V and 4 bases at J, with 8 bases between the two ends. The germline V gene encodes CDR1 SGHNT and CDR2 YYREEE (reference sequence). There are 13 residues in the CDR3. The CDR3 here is CASSLSQSYGYTF. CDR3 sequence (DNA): TGTGCCAGCAGCTTGTCCCAGAGCTATGGCTACACCTTC. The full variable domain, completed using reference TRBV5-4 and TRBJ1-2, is ETGVTQSPTHLIKTRGQQVTLRCSSQSGHNTVSWYQQALGQGPQFIFQYYREEENGRGNFPPRFSGLQFPNYSSELNVNALELDDSALYLCASSLSQSYGYTFGSGTRLTVV.

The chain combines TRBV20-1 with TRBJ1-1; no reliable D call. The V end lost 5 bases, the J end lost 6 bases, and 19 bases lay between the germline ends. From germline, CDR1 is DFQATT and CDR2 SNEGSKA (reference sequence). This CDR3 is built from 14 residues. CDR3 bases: TGCAGTGCTCGCCGGGCCCCCGCCCAGCCTGAAGCTTTCTTT. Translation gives CSARRAPAQPEAFF.

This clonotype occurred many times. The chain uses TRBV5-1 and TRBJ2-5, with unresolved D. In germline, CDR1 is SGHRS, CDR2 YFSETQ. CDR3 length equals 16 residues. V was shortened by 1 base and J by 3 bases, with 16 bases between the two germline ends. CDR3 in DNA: TGCGCCAGCAGCTTGTTTTTCCTTGGACCGAAAGAGACCCAGTACTTC. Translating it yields CASSLFFLGPKETQYF. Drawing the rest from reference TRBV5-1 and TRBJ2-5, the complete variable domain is KAGVTQTPRYLIKTRGQQVTLSCSPISGHRSVSWYQQTPGQGLQFLFEYFSETQRNKGNFPGRFSGRQFSNSRSEMNVSTLELGDSALYLCASSLFFLGPKETQYFGPGTRLLVL.

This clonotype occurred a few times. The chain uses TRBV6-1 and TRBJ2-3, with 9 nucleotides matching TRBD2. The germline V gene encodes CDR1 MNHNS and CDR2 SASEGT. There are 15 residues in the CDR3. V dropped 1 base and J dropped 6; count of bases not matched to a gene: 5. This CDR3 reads CASSEGGGAFDTQYF. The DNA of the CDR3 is TGTGCCAGCAGTGAAGGCGGGGGGGCCTTCGATACGCAGTATTTT.

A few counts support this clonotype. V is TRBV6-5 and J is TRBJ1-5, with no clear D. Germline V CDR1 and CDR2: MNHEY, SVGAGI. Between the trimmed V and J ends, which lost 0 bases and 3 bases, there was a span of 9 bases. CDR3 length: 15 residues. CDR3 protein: CASSYSAGNNQPQHF. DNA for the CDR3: TGTGCCAGCAGTTACTCGGCCGGCAACAATCAGCCCCAGCATTTT.

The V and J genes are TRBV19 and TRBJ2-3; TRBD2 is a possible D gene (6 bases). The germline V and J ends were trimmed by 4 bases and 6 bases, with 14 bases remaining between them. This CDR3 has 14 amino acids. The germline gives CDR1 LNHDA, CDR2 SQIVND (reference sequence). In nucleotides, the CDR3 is TGTGCCAGTAGTACGGATCCGGGGAGGGATACGCAGTATTTT. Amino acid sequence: CASSTDPGRDTQYF.

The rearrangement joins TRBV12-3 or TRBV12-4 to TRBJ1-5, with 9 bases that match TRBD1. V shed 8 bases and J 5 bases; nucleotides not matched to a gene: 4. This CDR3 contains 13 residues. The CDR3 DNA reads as TGTGCCAGCGCAGGGACAGGGTATCAGCCCCAGCATTTT. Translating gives CASAGTGYQPQHF.

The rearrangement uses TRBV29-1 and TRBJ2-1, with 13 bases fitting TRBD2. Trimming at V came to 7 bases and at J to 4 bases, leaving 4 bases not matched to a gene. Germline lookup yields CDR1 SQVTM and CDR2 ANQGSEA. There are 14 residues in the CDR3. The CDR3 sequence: CSGVTSGGYNEQFF. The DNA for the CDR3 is TGCAGCGGCGTGACTAGCGGGGGGTACAATGAGCAGTTCTTC.

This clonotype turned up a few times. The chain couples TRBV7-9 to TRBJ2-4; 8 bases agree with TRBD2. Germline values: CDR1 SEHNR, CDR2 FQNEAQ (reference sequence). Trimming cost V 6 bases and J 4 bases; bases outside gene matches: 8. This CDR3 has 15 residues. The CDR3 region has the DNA TGTGCCAGCAGTCAGCCGGGACTAGAAAAAAACATTCAGTACTTC. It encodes CASSQPGLEKNIQYF.

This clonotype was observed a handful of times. The CDR3 spells CSASAPDQPQHF. DNA for the CDR3: TGCAGTGCTAGCGCTCCCGATCAGCCCCAGCATTTT. The chain combines TRBV20-1 with TRBJ1-5; D not resolved. Germline CDR1 reads DFQATT; CDR2 reads SNEGSKA (reference sequence). The CDR3 covers 12 residues. The V end lost 3 bases, the J end lost 5 bases, and 8 bases lay between the germline ends.

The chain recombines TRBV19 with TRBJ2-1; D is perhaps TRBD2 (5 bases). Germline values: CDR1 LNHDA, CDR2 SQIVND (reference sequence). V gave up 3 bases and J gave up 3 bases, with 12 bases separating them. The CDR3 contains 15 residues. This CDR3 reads CASSMIRADYNEQFF. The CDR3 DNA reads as TGTGCCAGTAGTATGATAAGAGCGGACTACAATGAGCAGTTCTTC.

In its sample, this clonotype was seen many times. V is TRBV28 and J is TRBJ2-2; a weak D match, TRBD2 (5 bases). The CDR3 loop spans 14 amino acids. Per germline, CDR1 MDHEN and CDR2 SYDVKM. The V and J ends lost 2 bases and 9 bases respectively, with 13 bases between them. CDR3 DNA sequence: TGTGCCAGCAGTTTAACGGGGAAAGAAAGGGAGCTGTTTTTT. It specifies CASSLTGKERELFF.

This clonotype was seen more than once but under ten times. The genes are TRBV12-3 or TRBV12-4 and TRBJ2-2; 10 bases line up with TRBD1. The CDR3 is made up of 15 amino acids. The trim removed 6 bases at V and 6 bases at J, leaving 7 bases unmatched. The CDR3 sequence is CASRDGQGGSGELFF. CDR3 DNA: TGTGCCAGCAGGGACGGACAGGGGGGATCCGGGGAGCTGTTTTTT.

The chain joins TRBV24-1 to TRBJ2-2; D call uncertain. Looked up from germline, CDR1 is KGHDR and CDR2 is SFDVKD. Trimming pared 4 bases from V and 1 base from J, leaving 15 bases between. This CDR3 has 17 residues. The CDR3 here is CATSDSAGRVNTGELFF. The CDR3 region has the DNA TGTGCCACCAGTGACTCCGCTGGAAGGGTGAACACCGGGGAGCTGTTTTTT.

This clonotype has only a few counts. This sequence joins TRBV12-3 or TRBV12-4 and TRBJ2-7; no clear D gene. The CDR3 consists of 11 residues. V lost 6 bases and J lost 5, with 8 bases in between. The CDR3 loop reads CASSSSHEQYF. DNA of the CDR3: TGTGCCAGCAGCTCATCCCACGAGCAGTACTTC.

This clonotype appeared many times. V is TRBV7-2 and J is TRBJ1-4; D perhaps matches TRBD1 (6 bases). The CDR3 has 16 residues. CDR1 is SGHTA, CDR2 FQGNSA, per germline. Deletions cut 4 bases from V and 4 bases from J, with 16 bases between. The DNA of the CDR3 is TGTGCCAGCAGCTCGAGAAGGGGGGCTTATAATGAAAAACTGTTTTTT. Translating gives CASSSRRGAYNEKLFF.

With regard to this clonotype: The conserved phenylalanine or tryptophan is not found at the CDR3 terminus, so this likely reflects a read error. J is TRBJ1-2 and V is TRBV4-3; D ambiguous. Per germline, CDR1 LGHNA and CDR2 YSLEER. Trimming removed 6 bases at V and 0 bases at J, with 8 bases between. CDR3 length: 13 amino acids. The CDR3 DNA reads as TGCGCCAGCAGACCGGGTGCTAACTATGGCTACACCCTC. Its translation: CASRPGANYGYTL.

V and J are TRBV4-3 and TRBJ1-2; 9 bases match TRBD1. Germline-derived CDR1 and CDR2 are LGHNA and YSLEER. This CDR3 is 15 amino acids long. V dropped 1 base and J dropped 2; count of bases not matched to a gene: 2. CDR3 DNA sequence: TGCGCCAGCAGCCAAGGAGGACAGGGGAACTATGGCTACACCTTC. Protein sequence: CASSQGGQGNYGYTF.

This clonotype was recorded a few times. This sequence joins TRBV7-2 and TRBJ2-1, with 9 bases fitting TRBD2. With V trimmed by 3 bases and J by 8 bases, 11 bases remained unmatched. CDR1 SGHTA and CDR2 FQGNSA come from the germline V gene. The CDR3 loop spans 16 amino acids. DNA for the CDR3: TGTGCCAGCAGCTTGTTTCGCGGGGGGGCCGAATATGAGCAGTTCTTC. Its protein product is CASSLFRGGAEYEQFF.

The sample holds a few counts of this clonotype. This CDR3 is CASSVDRGRSTDTQYF. CDR3 DNA: TGTGCCAGCAGCGTAGACCGGGGCAGGAGCACAGATACGCAGTATTTT. The V call is TRBV9, the J call TRBJ2-3, with D possibly called TRBD1 or TRBD2 (5 bases each). V lost 0 bases and J 0 bases, leaving 11 bases between the germline ends. Germline V gives CDR1 SGDLS, CDR2 YYNGEE. The CDR3 has 16 residues.

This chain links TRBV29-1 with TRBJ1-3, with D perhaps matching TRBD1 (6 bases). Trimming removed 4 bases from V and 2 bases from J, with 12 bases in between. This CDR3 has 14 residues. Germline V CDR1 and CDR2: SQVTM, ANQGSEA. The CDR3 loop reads CSVAVDRTGNTIYF. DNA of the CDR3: TGCAGCGTTGCCGTCGACAGGACTGGAAACACCATATATTTT.

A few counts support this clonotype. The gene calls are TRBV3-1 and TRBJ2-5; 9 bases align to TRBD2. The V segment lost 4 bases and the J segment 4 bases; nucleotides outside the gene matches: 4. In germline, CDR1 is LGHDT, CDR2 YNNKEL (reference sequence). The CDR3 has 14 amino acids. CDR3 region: CASSPYSGRETQYF. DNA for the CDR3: TGTGCCAGCAGCCCGTATAGCGGGAGAGAGACCCAGTACTTC.